Detailed here is one T cell receptor beta chain. Its antigen remains unidentified. Analyses pooled second doses at about 4 or about 12 weeks. This record belongs to a study of T cell responses to AZD1222 COVID-19 vaccine. General study findings and limits: Seropositive status at baseline applied to only five or six AZD1222 recipients. Repertoire sampling occurred only after the peak T cell response.

The CDR3 contains 15 residues. Germline lookup yields CDR1 MRHNA and CDR2 SNTAGT. V trimming: 3 bases; J trimming: 8 bases; junction bases outside the gene matches: 3. Using immunoSEQ multiplex PCR, the repertoire was profiled, and TCRdb retains in-frame clones only, with some absent. This sample carries about 110,000 clones, just under 95% of them seen once, and the ten largest clones take 2% to 3%. The rearrangement joins TRBV6-4 to TRBJ2-1; 14 bases line up with TRBD2. The TCR originated in an adult who received the AZD1222 COVID-19 vaccine. The input for sequencing was peripheral blood, taken 28 days after the second AZD1222 dose. The CDR3: CASSEGTSGRHEQFF. The CDR3 DNA reads TGTGCCAGCAGTGAAGGGACTAGCGGGAGACATGAGCAGTTCTTC.